In this sample, the clone carrying this T cell receptor beta chain turned up many times. Its matching antigen is unknown. Each ophthalmopathy patient scored at least 3 on the Clinical Activity Score and at least 4 on NOSPECS grade, with duration under 3 months. These data are taken from a study of T cells in Graves' hyperthyroidism and ophthalmopathy. RNA transcripts provided the source from which TCR beta CDR3 regions were amplified. TCR CDR3 regions were first amplified by RT-PCR with HTBI primers. A single record per CDR3 protein comes from TCRdb applying MiXCR to the multiplex PCR reads. This sample has 700,000 or so distinct CDR3 sequences, with roughly 15% found just once. Study observations and caveats: The model anticipated ophthalmopathy a median approximately 6.6 months pre-onset. Peripheral blood also featured most of the thyroid clonotypes expanded above 0.001.

Germline CDR1 is LGHDT and CDR2 is YNNKEL (reference sequence). Trimming shortened V by 4 bases and J by 7 bases, and 8 bases separated the two germline ends. CDR3 length: 12 residues. The sequencing input was blood. The sequence was collected from a woman between 50 and 59 years old with Graves' ophthalmopathy. The rearrangement links TRBV3-1 to TRBJ2-1; D is unresolved. CDR3 nucleotides: TGTGCCAGCAGCCTTCGAGAGAATGAGCAGTTCTTC. Translation: CASSLRENEQFF.